Below, 25 T cell receptor beta chains from the same sample are listed, as sequenced in a study of OX40 agonist ivuxolimab in advanced cancers. Sequencing was performed with immunoSEQ multiplex PCR; in TCRdb, only in-frame clones are kept and a portion is missing. The sample yields 75,000 to 95,000 clones, 80% to 95% seen once. Sequences were derived from CD4+ or CD8+ T cells sorted from blood, sampled in a trial of the OX40 agonist ivuxolimab. Every receptor here comes from an adult with an advanced solid tumor such as melanoma, head and neck, liver or kidney cancer.

This chain connects TRBV7-8 to TRBJ2-3; D is perhaps TRBD2 (7 bases). Germline lookup yields CDR1 SGHVS and CDR2 FQNEAQ. The ends were cut back, 6 bases at V and 3 bases at J, with 16 bases in the middle. The CDR3 spans 15 residues. Written as DNA, the CDR3 is TGTGCCAGCAGTGAAGGGGGGAGGGATACAGATACGCAGTATTTT. Residues: CASSEGGRDTDTQYF.

V and J are TRBV6-5 and TRBJ2-7, with TRBD2 identical over 7 bases. Looked up from germline, CDR1 is MNHEY and CDR2 is SVGAGI. Losses at the gene ends were 0 bases for V and 2 bases for J; bases not matched to a gene: 4. This CDR3 spans 15 amino acids. The CDR3 DNA sequence: TGTGCCAGCAGTTACTCAAGGGACTACACCTACGAGCAGTACTTC. Translated: CASSYSRDYTYEQYF.

V is TRBV5-5 and J is TRBJ1-4; D remains ambiguous. This CDR3 region has 15 residues. Germline V CDR1 and CDR2: SGHKS, YYEKEE (reference sequence). Trimming cost V 1 base and J 3 bases, with 10 bases left between them. For the CDR3, the DNA is TGTGCCAGCAGCTTGAGAACTGCGGCTAATGAAAAACTGTTTTTT. This translates into CASSLRTAANEKLFF.

This chain links TRBV19 with TRBJ2-1; 16 bases fit TRBD2. The trim removed 8 bases at V and 6 bases at J, leaving 13 bases unmatched. Germline CDR1 is LNHDA and CDR2 is SQIVND (reference sequence). The CDR3 consists of 18 residues. CDR3 DNA sequence: TGTGCCAGTCGACCGGGACTAGCGGGAGGGATTAAAATCAATGAGCAGTTCTTC. It encodes CASRPGLAGGIKINEQFF.

In DNA, the CDR3 is TGTGCCAGCTCAACCCGCGCCTACGAGCAGTACTTC. Its protein is CASSTRAYEQYF. The rearrangement joins TRBV6-1 to TRBJ2-7; D is unresolved. This CDR3 comprises 12 residues. The V end lost 8 bases, the J end lost 2 bases, and 10 bases lay between the germline ends. Germline V CDR1 and CDR2: MNHNS, SASEGT.

This chain joins TRBV12-5 and TRBJ2-7; 11 bases align to TRBD2. Trimming removed 0 bases from V and 5 bases from J; junction bases left unmatched: 15. From germline, CDR1 is LGHNT and CDR2 FRNRAP. This CDR3 region has 19 residues. Here the CDR3 reads CASGLVWSSGRTFFDEQYF. For the CDR3, the DNA is TGTGCTAGTGGTTTGGTATGGTCTAGCGGGAGGACCTTCTTCGACGAGCAGTACTTC.

This sequence joins TRBV27 and TRBJ2-5, with 7 bases aligning to TRBD1. The CDR3 sequence is 14 residues long. V dropped 6 bases and J dropped 2; count of bases not matched to a gene: 6. From germline, CDR1 is MNHEY and CDR2 SMNVEV (reference sequence). The CDR3 sequence: CASSTRTGQETQYF. Here the CDR3 DNA reads TGTGCCAGCAGCACTCGGACAGGACAAGAGACCCAGTACTTC.

The chain joins TRBV5-4 to TRBJ1-1; D not resolved. CDR3 size: 13 residues. The germline CDR1 and CDR2 sequences are SGHNT and YYREEE (reference sequence). Trimming took off 0 bases at V and 6 bases at J, with 9 bases between the two ends. CDR3 DNA sequence: TGTGCCAGCAGCTTGGTCCGTGGCGCTGAAGCTTTCTTT. This translates into CASSLVRGAEAFF.

This sequence joins TRBV7-3 and TRBJ1-5, with D unclear. In germline, CDR1 is SGHTA, CDR2 FQGTGA. The CDR3 has 15 residues. The germline V and J ends were trimmed by 1 base and 1 base, with 8 bases remaining between them. CDR3 bases: TGTGCCAGCAGCTTAAATGGGCTGAGCAATCAGCCCCAGCATTTT. It is translated as CASSLNGLSNQPQHF.

This clone has just one count. J is TRBJ2-5 and V is TRBV11-2; D may correspond to TRBD1 or TRBD2 (5 bases each). This CDR3 is 13 amino acids long. V was cut by 4 bases and J by 1 base, with 7 bases left in between. Germline CDR1 reads SGHAT; CDR2 reads FQNNGV. Written as DNA, the CDR3 is TGTGCCAGCAGCTCGGGACCCCAAGAGACCCAGTACTTC. Its translation: CASSSGPQETQYF.

This chain links TRBV7-8 with TRBJ2-7, with TRBD1 identical over 10 bases. The V gene end was trimmed by 4 bases and the J gene end by 0 bases; junction bases not matched to a gene: 3. The CDR3 totals 15 residues. CDR1 and CDR2 from the germline V gene are SGHVS and FQNEAQ. CDR3 nucleotides: TGTGCCAGCAGCTCGACAGGGGGCACCTCCTACGAGCAGTACTTC. This gives the protein CASSSTGGTSYEQYF.

The chain joins TRBV6-6 to TRBJ1-5; 9 bases match TRBD1. The germline V gene encodes CDR1 MNHNY and CDR2 SVGAGI (reference sequence). The J segment lost 2 bases and the V segment lost 5 bases, leaving 4 bases of the junction unmatched. CDR3 length: 15 amino acids. The CDR3 sequence is CASSRTGEGNQPQHF. DNA for the CDR3: TGTGCCAGCAGTCGGACAGGGGAGGGCAATCAGCCCCAGCATTTT.

This chain joins TRBV29-1 and TRBJ1-3, with D unresolved. Trimming pared 4 bases from V and 1 base from J, leaving 14 bases between. This CDR3 has 15 amino acids. The V gene's germline CDR1 is SQVTM and CDR2 ANQGSEA. The CDR3 DNA reads TGCAGCGTTGCCCCAAATTGGGGATCTGGAAACACCATATATTTT. Translated, it gives CSVAPNWGSGNTIYF. The whole variable domain, filled in from reference TRBV29-1 and TRBJ1-3, reads SAVISQKPSRDICQRGTSLTIQCQVDSQVTMMFWYRQQPGQSLTLIATANQGSEATYESGFVIDKFPISRPNLTFSTLTVSNMSPEDSSIYLCSVAPNWGSGNTIYFGEGSWLTVV.

The chain carries TRBV7-2 and TRBJ2-3; D unresolved. V lost 1 base, J lost 6 bases, and 5 bases lay in between. Per the germline V gene, CDR1 is SGHTA and CDR2 is FQGNSA. The CDR3 extends over 12 amino acids. The CDR3 bases are TGTGCCAGCAGCTTAGGTCCCGATACGCAGTATTTT. Protein product: CASSLGPDTQYF.

The chain combines TRBV4-3 with TRBJ1-2, with D perhaps TRBD1 (6 bases). This CDR3 is built from 15 residues. The germline V and J ends were trimmed by 0 bases and 10 bases, with 18 bases remaining between them. Germline CDR1 and CDR2: LGHNA and YSLEER. CDR3 nucleotide sequence: TGCGCCAGCAGCCAAGATCTTAACAGGGTGTGGGACTACACCTTC. This gives the protein CASSQDLNRVWDYTF.

The V gene is TRBV19, the J gene TRBJ2-1; perhaps TRBD1 as D (6 bases). V lost 3 bases and J 3 bases, leaving 9 bases between the germline ends. Per the germline V gene, CDR1 is LNHDA and CDR2 is SQIVND (reference sequence). This CDR3 is 14 amino acids long. Here the CDR3 reads CASSMGAIYNEQFF. For the CDR3, the DNA is TGTGCCAGTAGTATGGGGGCGATCTACAATGAGCAGTTCTTC.

This rearrangement joins TRBV7-3 to TRBJ2-3, with TRBD2 matching over 10 bases. V gave up 3 bases and J gave up 3 bases; unmatched junction bases: 12. CDR3 size: 18 residues. Germline V gives CDR1 SGHTA, CDR2 FQGTGA. In DNA form, the CDR3 reads TGTGCCAGCAGCTTCGCCGTAACGGCTAGCGGGAGAACAGATACGCAGTATTTT. This encodes CASSFAVTASGRTDTQYF.

This clone was seen more than once but under ten times. This chain connects TRBV7-8 to TRBJ2-7; 7 bases line up with TRBD1. Germline V gene sequence: CDR1 SGHVS, CDR2 FQNEAQ. The CDR3 sequence is 17 residues long. V dropped 5 bases and J dropped 5; count of bases not matched to a gene: 18. As DNA, the CDR3 is TGTGCCAGCAGCCAAGGACAGGTCTTAAGCGTTATGAACGAGCAGTACTTC. The encoded protein is CASSQGQVLSVMNEQYF. Using reference TRBV7-8 and TRBJ2-7 for the parts outside the CDR3, the full variable domain is GAGVSQSPRYKVAKRGQDVALRCDPISGHVSLFWYQQALGQGPEFLTYFQNEAQLDKSGLPSDRFFAERPEGSVSTLKIQRTQQEDSAVYLCASSQGQVLSVMNEQYFGPGTRLTVT.

This chain uses TRBV5-1 with TRBJ2-3, with TRBD1 matching over 7 bases. The CDR3 loop spans 16 amino acids. The germline gives CDR1 SGHRS, CDR2 YFSETQ. The junction had 6 bases not matched to a gene; V was cut back by 0 bases and J by 2 bases. CDR3 protein: CASSLGQGWVTDTQYF. The CDR3 DNA sequence: TGCGCCAGCAGCTTGGGACAGGGATGGGTCACAGATACGCAGTATTTT.

This sequence joins TRBV19 and TRBJ2-5, with TRBD1 as a possible D gene (5 bases). The germline gives CDR1 LNHDA, CDR2 SQIVND (reference sequence). The CDR3 runs to 16 residues. Trimming took off 5 bases at V and 3 bases at J, with 19 bases between the two ends. CDR3 in DNA: TGTGCCAGTAGTTCGATGGGGCGCAGGGTTGAAGAGACCCAGTACTTC. This encodes CASSSMGRRVEETQYF.

The DNA for the CDR3 is TGTGCCAGCAGCTTTAGCTCCTACGAGCAGTACTTC. Translation: CASSFSSYEQYF. The gene calls are TRBV6-5 and TRBJ2-7; D call uncertain. Trimming shortened V by 6 bases and J by 0 bases, and 6 bases separated the two germline ends. Germline loops: CDR1 MNHEY, CDR2 SVGAGI. The CDR3 covers 12 residues.

The chain employs TRBV4-1 and TRBJ2-5; the D gene is possibly TRBD2 (6 bases). The germline gives CDR1 MGHRA, CDR2 YSYEKL. The CDR3 runs 15 residues. V was shortened by 0 bases and J by 3 bases, with 11 bases between the two germline ends. The CDR3 reads CASSQEGWGEETQYF. CDR3 bases: TGCGCCAGCAGCCAAGAAGGATGGGGGGAAGAGACCCAGTACTTC.

The V call is TRBV5-4, the J call TRBJ1-2; the D gene is possibly TRBD1 (5 bases). V dropped 4 bases and J dropped 8 bases, with 15 bases sitting between them. Per germline, CDR1 SGHNT and CDR2 YYREEE (reference sequence). This CDR3 is built from 13 residues. This CDR3 is CASSTTVLGGYTF. In nucleotides, the CDR3 is TGTGCCAGCAGCACGACAGTTCTAGGAGGCTACACCTTC.

The gene calls are TRBV28 and TRBJ2-3; a weak D match, TRBD2 (7 bases). The CDR3 has 15 residues. V was cut by 6 bases and J by 0 bases, with 13 bases left in between. CDR1 MDHEN and CDR2 SYDVKM come from the germline V gene. The CDR3: CASSQGGDSTDTQYF. The DNA of the CDR3 is TGTGCCAGCAGCCAAGGGGGGGATAGCACAGATACGCAGTATTTT.

This chain connects TRBV27 to TRBJ1-5; no definite D call. The V end was cut by 2 bases, the J end by 6 bases, with 14 bases between. The CDR3 extends over 15 amino acids. Germline CDR1 reads MNHEY; CDR2 reads SMNVEV (reference sequence). The CDR3 DNA is TGTGCCAGCAGTTTAGACCCCCGTGTCGGTCAGCCCCAGCATTTT. It specifies CASSLDPRVGQPQHF.